These 16 T cell receptor beta chains came from one sample sequenced in a study of low-dose radiotherapy and immunotherapy resistance in tumors. Time point given: after trial treatment. Documented treatment: LDRT plus nivolumab, ipilimumab, low-dose cyclophosphamide and aspirin (RACIN trial). With TRAV- and TRBV-specific primers, first-strand cDNA was made, covering the alpha and beta chains. Amplification, which lasted roughly 22 PCR cycles, used a constant-region primer and V-primer adapter to amplify TCRs. TCRdb analysed the reads with MiXCR anew, one entry per CDR3 protein. The data contain some 100,000 distinct CDR3 sequences, 20% to 25% of them singletons. Sequencing used PBMCs, obtained after low-dose radiotherapy plus immunotherapy. These receptor sequences come from a male donor with prostate cancer.

This clonotype was observed at least ten times. The rearrangement joins TRBV20-1 to TRBJ2-2; D not resolved. The CDR3 loop spans 15 amino acids. In germline, CDR1 is DFQATT, CDR2 SNEGSKA (reference sequence). The ends were cut back, 3 bases at V and 3 bases at J, with 14 bases in the middle. The CDR3, as DNA: TGCAGTGCTAGTGAGGCCAACCGCTACACCGGGGAGCTGTTTTTT. Translation gives CSASEANRYTGELFF.

This clonotype has a count of ten or more. The V call is TRBV3-1, the J call TRBJ2-5; 7 nucleotides match TRBD2. Trimming removed 1 base from V and 5 bases from J; junction bases left unmatched: 10. This CDR3 has 16 amino acids. Germline V gives CDR1 LGHDT, CDR2 YNNKEL (reference sequence). The CDR3 here is CASSQGGFGGGETQYF. The DNA for the CDR3 is TGTGCCAGCAGCCAAGGGGGGTTCGGGGGAGGGGAGACCCAGTACTTC.

Comments on this clonotype: No DNA is shown, since the ends of the CDR3 on it are uncertain; the CDR3 is the one TCRdb lists. The chain has TRBV5-4 and TRBJ2-2; the DNA was not used to check the table's D call, TRBD1. The CDR3 length is 16 residues, termini included. Germline CDR1 is SGHNT and CDR2 is YYREEE (reference sequence). The CDR3 reads CASSPGGGIYGELFFF.

This clonotype was detected many times. V is TRBV21-1 and J is TRBJ2-7. TRBV21-1 is labeled a pseudogene. The CDR3 loop spans 13 amino acids. The CDR3 protein is CASNSLRKYEQYF. The CDR3 DNA sequence: TGTGCCAGCAACTCCTTACGCAAATACGAGCAGTACTTC.

The CDR3 loop is CASRAGEPQHF. In nucleotides, the CDR3 is TGTGCCAGCAGGGCGGGGGAACCCCAGCATTTT. This chain links TRBV2 with TRBJ1-5, with D possibly being TRBD1 (5 bases). Trimming left V 6 bases short and J 10 bases short, with 10 bases between. The CDR3 spans 11 residues. Germline values: CDR1 SNHLY, CDR2 FYNNEI.

The V call is TRBV10-3, the J call TRBJ1-1; possible D gene TRBD1, 6 bases. The CDR3 covers 14 residues. Between the trimmed V and J ends, which lost 8 bases and 5 bases, there was a span of 18 bases. Germline CDR1 ENHRY, CDR2 SYGVKD. The CDR3 bases are TGTGCCATCTGGGGGGCCGGAGAACATACTGAAGCTTTCTTT. Protein sequence: CAIWGAGEHTEAFF.

The rearrangement uses TRBV11-2 and TRBJ2-7; possibly TRBD1 or TRBD2 for D (7 bases each). The CDR3 totals 20 residues. The V gene lost 7 bases and the J gene lost 0 bases, with 31 bases spanning the gap. CDR1 and CDR2 (germline): SGHAT, FQNNGV. CDR3 protein: CASTDRLRPGGEKSSYEQYF. The CDR3 DNA sequence: TGTGCCAGCACCGACCGCTTGAGGCCAGGGGGGGAAAAAAGCTCCTACGAGCAGTACTTC.

This clonotype was detected ten times or more. The V gene is TRBV29-1, the J gene TRBJ1-1, with D unclear. The CDR3 spans 12 residues. The V end was cut by 1 base, the J end by 3 bases, with 6 bases between. Per germline, CDR1 SQVTM and CDR2 ANQGSEA. CDR3 nucleotide sequence: TGCAGCGTTGAAGTGGGGTACACTGAAGCTTTCTTT. Translating it yields CSVEVGYTEAFF. Looking up the rest from reference TRBV29-1 and TRBJ1-1 gives the full variable domain: SAVISQKPSRDICQRGTSLTIQCQVDSQVTMMFWYRQQPGQSLTLIATANQGSEATYESGFVIDKFPISRPNLTFSTLTVSNMSPEDSSIYLCSVEVGYTEAFFGQGTRLTVV.

In its sample, this clonotype was seen many times. The chain uses TRBV5-1 and TRBJ1-2; a weak D match, TRBD1 (5 bases). Trimming cost V 0 bases and J 4 bases, with 10 bases left between them. The CDR3 consists of 14 residues. Germline values: CDR1 SGHRS, CDR2 YFSETQ. CDR3 sequence reads: CASSLGTGVYGYTF. CDR3 coding DNA: TGCGCCAGCAGCTTGGGAACAGGAGTCTATGGCTACACCTTC.

As to this clonotype: This likely stems from a read error, as it lies one base from a far larger clone. V gene TRBV6-2 or TRBV6-3 combines with J gene TRBJ1-1; maybe TRBD1 (5 bases). Trimming stripped 4 bases from V and 0 bases from J, with 12 bases between. Germline V gene lookup returns CDR1 MNHEY and CDR2 SVGEGT. The CDR3 totals 15 residues. In nucleotides, the CDR3 is TGTGCCAGCAGTTTATCGGACACCATGAACACTGAAGCTTTCTTT. Its translation: CASSLSDTMNTEAFF.

There are many counts of this clonotype. V usage is TRBV9 and J usage is TRBJ2-7; D is uncertain. The CDR3 consists of 12 residues. From germline, CDR1 is SGDLS and CDR2 YYNGEE. Trimming took 3 bases from V and 6 from J, leaving 10 bases between them. DNA for the CDR3: TGTGCCAGCAGCGCCTCTAGTTCCGAGCAGTACTTC. It translates to CASSASSSEQYF.

This clonotype was found many times. The chain combines TRBV12-5 with TRBJ2-3; 13 positions match TRBD2. Germline CDR1 and CDR2: LGHNT and FRNRAP. CDR3 length equals 21 residues. With V trimmed by 7 bases and J by 0 bases, 19 bases remained unmatched. The CDR3 DNA follows: TGTGCTAGTGCCTTGGCTAGGTTCGAAGGACTAGCGGGGGAGAGCACAGATACGCAGTATTTT. The encoded protein is CASALARFEGLAGESTDTQYF.

This clonotype was observed at least ten times. This chain joins TRBV14 and TRBJ1-3; D ambiguous. CDR1 SGHDN and CDR2 FVKESK come from the germline V gene. V lost 1 base and J 1 base, leaving 8 bases between the germline ends. This CDR3 contains 15 residues. The CDR3 coding sequence is TGTGCCAGCAGCCAAGTCGCTGTATCTGGAAACACCATATATTTT. Its protein product is CASSQVAVSGNTIYF.

The chain is built from TRBV20-1 and TRBJ2-7; no clear D gene. V lost 3 bases and J 0 bases, leaving 12 bases between the germline ends. CDR3 length: 14 amino acids. Germline CDR1 and CDR2: DFQATT and SNEGSKA (reference sequence). CDR3 region: CSARSPGGSYEQYF. In DNA form, the CDR3 reads TGCAGTGCTAGGTCGCCAGGCGGCTCCTACGAGCAGTACTTC.

This clonotype was observed many times. The V gene is TRBV6-5, the J gene TRBJ2-7; possibly TRBD2 for D (6 bases). The CDR3 spans 14 residues. Trimming removed 2 bases from V and 1 base from J, with 9 bases in between. The germline gives CDR1 MNHEY, CDR2 SVGAGI. The CDR3 sequence: CASSYGGNSYEQYF. DNA of the CDR3: TGTGCCAGCAGTTACGGAGGGAATTCCTACGAGCAGTACTTC.

There are many counts of this clonotype. The J gene is TRBJ1-2, the V gene TRBV6-5, with TRBD1 identical over 9 bases. The CDR3 is 15 residues long. In germline, CDR1 is MNHEY, CDR2 SVGAGI. The J segment lost 8 bases and the V segment lost 6 bases, leaving 13 bases of the junction unmatched. As DNA, the CDR3 is TGTGCCAGCAGCGCTCGGGACAGGGCCTCCGAGGGCTACACCTTC. The encoded protein is CASSARDRASEGYTF.